The T cell receptor (beta chain) described here comes from a study of identical twins. Study-wide results and limits: Cord blood beta clonotypes present at high abundance carried fewer insertions; no such pattern appeared in memory repertoires.

Unique molecular identifiers were present on cDNA, and template switching added a universal primer site. TCRdb reprocessed the 5' RACE reads via MiXCR and lists one record per CDR3 protein. The sample holds 690,000 or so distinct CDR3 sequences, approximately 6.1% seen once. This CDR3 is 13 amino acids long. Trimming cost V 2 bases and J 6 bases, with 7 bases left between them. This clonotype was found many times. Its antigen is currently unknown. Everyone who donated was a healthy Caucasian. This TCR was sampled from a man aged 18 to 35 in good health. The genes are TRBV12-3 or TRBV12-4 and TRBJ2-2; no clear D. The sample consisted of naive T cells sorted from blood. The CDR3 DNA is TGTGCCAGCAGTTTATTCGGTTCCGGGGAGCTGTTTTTT. Translated, it gives CASSLFGSGELFF.